One sample yielded the 27 T cell receptor beta chains listed below, sequenced in a study of CD8 T cells in ankylosing spondylitis listed by TCRdb under 2017. To prepare the library, 5' RACE was applied. TCRdb names Illumina HiSeq 2500 as the instrument used. The public sequencing data were trimmed at Q25 with fastp and processed into clonotypes with MiXCR by TCRdb, which kept only in-frame beta chains. Duplicate CDR3 protein sequences are folded into a single record with the most common DNA and genes. The sample yields tens of thousands of distinct CDR3 sequences; around 6.5% were counted once. Roughly 5% of the sample belongs to the ten largest clones. Sequencing was carried out using synovial fluid, either unsorted or a sorted T cell fraction (not recorded which). The receptors originated from a male donor with ankylosing spondylitis.

The chain's CDR3 is CASSLEAAAYGYTF. CDR3 DNA: TGTGCCAGCAGCTTAGAAGCGGCAGCCTATGGCTACACCTTC. This chain links TRBV7-8 with TRBJ1-2, with D hard to call. Germline V lookup: CDR1 SGHVS, CDR2 FQNEAQ. This CDR3 has 14 residues. Trimming stripped 1 base from V and 4 bases from J, with 10 bases between.

There are many counts of this clonotype. The gene calls are TRBV20-1 and TRBJ2-2; TRBD2 matches at 10 bases. Germline CDR1 and CDR2: DFQATT and SNEGSKA (reference sequence). Unmatched junction bases numbered 2, after V lost 6 bases and J lost 4 bases. The CDR3 has 13 residues. The CDR3 DNA reads TGCAGTGCACTAGCGGGAACCACCGGGGAGCTGTTTTTT. This translates into CSALAGTTGELFF.

This clonotype was recorded at least ten times. The CDR3 loop is CSFGTPGETQYF. The DNA of the CDR3 is TGCAGCTTCGGGACCCCGGGGGAGACCCAGTACTTC. The rearrangement links TRBV29-1 to TRBJ2-5; D may match TRBD1 or TRBD2 (5 bases each). Trimming cost V 8 bases and J 5 bases, with 15 bases left between them. CDR1 and CDR2 (germline): SQVTM, ANQGSEA. There are 12 residues in the CDR3.

This clonotype was seen a few times. The rearrangement links TRBV5-1 to TRBJ1-1, with 12 nucleotides matching TRBD1. The V gene end was trimmed by 3 bases and the J gene end by 4 bases; junction bases not matched to a gene: 7. The CDR3 is 16 amino acids. Germline lookup yields CDR1 SGHRS and CDR2 YFSETQ. In DNA, the CDR3 is TGCGCCAGCAGCTCAGGGACAGGGGGCAGCGCCACTGAAGCTTTCTTT. It yields the protein CASSSGTGGSATEAFF.

This clonotype was detected ten times or more. This sequence joins TRBV12-3 or TRBV12-4 and TRBJ1-1; D is undetermined. This CDR3 has 12 amino acids. Trimming took 7 bases from V and 6 from J, leaving 12 bases between them. CDR3 DNA sequence: TGTGCCAGCAATAATCTTAATTCTGAAGCTTTCTTT. Its protein product is CASNNLNSEAFF.

This clonotype was recorded at least ten times. This chain links TRBV20-1 with TRBJ2-7; TRBD1 is a possible D gene (6 bases). This CDR3 has 13 amino acids. The ends were cut back, 6 bases at V and 0 bases at J, with 12 bases in the middle. Per germline, CDR1 DFQATT and CDR2 SNEGSKA (reference sequence). This CDR3 is CSATGDNSYEQYF. For the CDR3, the DNA is TGCAGTGCAACTGGGGACAACTCCTACGAGCAGTACTTC.

This clonotype came up many times. This chain connects TRBV6-1 to TRBJ1-4; the D is unclear. Trimming left V 6 bases short and J 8 bases short, with 16 bases between. The CDR3 totals 14 residues. CDR1 MNHNS and CDR2 SASEGT come from the germline V gene. In nucleotides, the CDR3 is TGTGCCAGCAGCGCAACCCCGAAGGAAGAAAAACTGTTTTTT. Translated, it gives CASSATPKEEKLFF.

This clonotype came up many times. The rearrangement uses TRBV5-1 and TRBJ1-2; D unclear. The CDR3 runs to 16 residues. Trimming cost V 0 bases and J 2 bases, with 14 bases left between them. The germline CDR1 and CDR2 sequences are SGHRS and YFSETQ. DNA of the CDR3: TGCGCCAGCAGCTTGGGATACCAGCCGTACAACTATGGCTACACCTTC. This translates into CASSLGYQPYNYGYTF.

The chain employs TRBV28 and TRBJ2-1; the match to TRBD2 covers 8 bases. CDR1 is MDHEN, CDR2 SYDVKM, per germline. V trimming: 5 bases; J trimming: 8 bases; junction bases outside the gene matches: 14. This CDR3 contains 16 residues. CDR3 sequence reads: CASSPSTSVMKHEQFF. CDR3 DNA: TGTGCCAGCAGTCCTTCGACTAGCGTGATGAAACATGAGCAGTTCTTC.

This clonotype was counted many times. CDR3 coding DNA: TGCAGCGTTGCTCCTTGGTCTGGAAACACCATATATTTT. Translating gives CSVAPWSGNTIYF. The J gene is TRBJ1-3, the V gene TRBV29-1, with D unclear. The V gene lost 4 bases and the J gene lost 1 base, with 8 bases spanning the gap. This CDR3 contains 13 residues. Germline V CDR1 and CDR2: SQVTM, ANQGSEA.

V and J are TRBV20-1 and TRBJ1-4, with 8 positions matching TRBD1. This CDR3 has 14 amino acids. From germline, CDR1 is DFQATT and CDR2 SNEGSKA (reference sequence). V lost 5 bases, J lost 6 bases, and 8 bases stayed unmatched. The chain's CDR3 is CSAEDRGGDEKLFF. CDR3 DNA: TGCAGTGCTGAAGACAGGGGCGGGGATGAAAAACTGTTTTTT.

This clonotype was seen many times. The rearrangement links TRBV29-1 to TRBJ1-1; possibly TRBD1 for D (5 bases). CDR1 SQVTM and CDR2 ANQGSEA come from the germline V gene. CDR3 length: 15 amino acids. Trimming shortened V by 7 bases and J by 0 bases, and 18 bases separated the two germline ends. CDR3 bases: TGCAGCGCTGGGGCTCAGGGAGGCATGAACACTGAAGCTTTCTTT. Translation: CSAGAQGGMNTEAFF. The whole variable domain, filled in from reference TRBV29-1 and TRBJ1-1, reads SAVISQKPSRDICQRGTSLTIQCQVDSQVTMMFWYRQQPGQSLTLIATANQGSEATYESGFVIDKFPISRPNLTFSTLTVSNMSPEDSSIYLCSAGAQGGMNTEAFFGQGTRLTVV.

V usage is TRBV18 and J usage is TRBJ1-1, with D unclear. The germline gives CDR1 KGHSH, CDR2 LQKENI. The V end was cut by 3 bases, the J end by 4 bases, with 9 bases between. The CDR3 covers 13 residues. CDR3 protein: CASSPSGRTEAFF. CDR3 DNA sequence: TGTGCCAGCTCACCCAGTGGACGCACTGAAGCTTTCTTT.

The chain is built from TRBV19 and TRBJ2-3; 7 bases are shared with TRBD1. V lost 6 bases to trimming and J lost 0 bases; unmatched junction nucleotides: 3. This CDR3 comprises 14 residues. From germline, CDR1 is LNHDA and CDR2 SQIVND (reference sequence). The DNA for the CDR3 is TGTGCCAGTAGGGCGACAGGGAGCACAGATACGCAGTATTTT. Protein product: CASRATGSTDTQYF.

This clonotype was observed many times. The V and J genes are TRBV28 and TRBJ1-2; tentatively, D is TRBD1 (6 bases). Germline V CDR1 and CDR2: MDHEN, SYDVKM. Trimming removed 2 bases at V and 2 bases at J, with 9 bases between. This CDR3 comprises 14 residues. The CDR3 loop reads CASSLHRANYGYTF. CDR3 DNA: TGTGCCAGCAGTTTACACAGGGCGAACTATGGCTACACCTTC.

The chain recombines TRBV28 with TRBJ1-1; D is unclear. Germline CDR1 is MDHEN and CDR2 is SYDVKM. Trimming removed 6 bases from V and 0 bases from J, with 2 bases in between. This CDR3 is 11 amino acids long. The CDR3 loop is CASRLNTEAFF. The CDR3 DNA reads TGTGCCAGCAGATTGAACACTGAAGCTTTCTTT. The whole variable domain, remainder taken from reference TRBV28 and TRBJ1-1, is DVKVTQSSRYLVKRTGEKVFLECVQDMDHENMFWYRQDPGLGLRLIYFSYDVKMKEKGDIPEGYSVSREKKERFSLILESASTNQTSMYLCASRLNTEAFFGQGTRLTVV.

The chain uses TRBV7-3 and TRBJ1-1; weak D call: TRBD1 (5 bases). V dropped 4 bases and J dropped 1 base, with 10 bases sitting between them. Germline V lookup: CDR1 SGHTA, CDR2 FQGTGA. The CDR3 totals 14 residues. The CDR3 reads CASSSSGGNTEAFF. The CDR3 bases are TGTGCCAGCAGCTCCTCGGGGGGGAACACTGAAGCTTTCTTT.

This clonotype was seen more than once but under ten times. The genes are TRBV19 and TRBJ2-3; D ambiguous. Deletions cut 1 base from V and 4 bases from J, with 6 bases between. The CDR3 is 13 amino acids. The germline CDR1 and CDR2 sequences are LNHDA and SQIVND (reference sequence). CDR3 sequence: CASSIAGPDTQYF. DNA for the CDR3: TGTGCCAGTAGTATAGCCGGGCCAGATACGCAGTATTTT.

This clonotype was observed at least ten times. The chain couples TRBV28 to TRBJ2-1; D is possibly TRBD2 (6 bases). Germline CDR1 and CDR2: MDHEN and SYDVKM. Trimming left V 11 bases short and J 10 bases short, with 24 bases between. CDR3 length: 14 amino acids. CDR3 residues: CACTGGYSGGEQFF. CDR3 nucleotides: TGTGCCTGTACTGGGGGATACTCCGGAGGGGAGCAGTTCTTC.

This clonotype has a count of ten or more. The chain recombines TRBV5-1 with TRBJ2-1, with a weak D call TRBD2 (5 bases). CDR3 length: 16 residues. Germline V gene lookup returns CDR1 SGHRS and CDR2 YFSETQ. Trimming left V 4 bases short and J 5 bases short, with 19 bases between. This CDR3 reads CASSPGSSFTHNEQFF. Here the CDR3 DNA reads TGCGCCAGCAGCCCGGGGTCTAGTTTTACCCACAATGAGCAGTTCTTC.

At least ten counts were recorded for this clonotype. The chain links TRBV7-3 to TRBJ2-1; D call uncertain. From germline, CDR1 is SGHTA and CDR2 FQGTGA. CDR3 length equals 12 residues. Deletions cut 5 bases from V and 10 bases from J, with 12 bases between. In DNA, the CDR3 is TGTGCCAGCAGCGTCAGCCTGGGGGAGCAGTTCTTC. The encoded protein is CASSVSLGEQFF.

This clonotype was seen ten or more times. The V call is TRBV25-1, the J call TRBJ1-1, with D perhaps TRBD1 (5 bases). The CDR3 covers 15 residues. CDR1 and CDR2 (germline): MGHDK, SYGVNS. Trimming took off 0 bases at V and 4 bases at J, with 12 bases between the two ends. The CDR3 DNA follows: TGTGCCAGCAGTGAATATCGGCAGGGACGCACTGAAGCTTTCTTT. Amino acids: CASSEYRQGRTEAFF.

At least ten counts were recorded for this clonotype. The V call is TRBV7-2, the J call TRBJ1-3; D may be TRBD1 (5 bases). Trimming cost V 4 bases and J 1 base, with 8 bases left between them. Germline V gives CDR1 SGHTA, CDR2 FQGNSA. The CDR3 is 14 amino acids. CDR3 DNA sequence: TGTGCCAGCAGCTCGGCAGGGTCTGGAAACACCATATATTTT. Translation: CASSSAGSGNTIYF.

This clonotype was recorded many times. The rearrangement uses TRBV7-3 and TRBJ2-1; tentatively, D is TRBD1 or TRBD2 (6 bases each). The V end was cut by 5 bases, the J end by 9 bases, with 14 bases between. The germline gives CDR1 SGHTA, CDR2 FQGTGA. This CDR3 is 13 amino acids long. CDR3 sequence reads: CASSRGLAFEQFF. CDR3 coding DNA: TGTGCCAGCAGCCGGGGGCTAGCGTTTGAGCAGTTCTTC.

The chain uses TRBV2 and TRBJ1-5, with TRBD1 matching over 7 bases. CDR1 and CDR2 from the germline V gene are SNHLY and FYNNEI. The CDR3 runs 17 residues. V was pared by 0 bases and J by 2 bases, with 7 bases of the junction left unmatched. Written as DNA, the CDR3 is TGTGCCAGCAGTGAAGCATTAGGGGGGACAGGCAATCAGCCCCAGCATTTT. Protein product: CASSEALGGTGNQPQHF.

Ten or more counts support this clonotype. The J gene is TRBJ2-7, the V gene TRBV28; 10 nucleotides match TRBD2. J lost 4 bases, V lost 6 bases, and 12 bases had no gene match. There are 16 residues in the CDR3. Germline V gives CDR1 MDHEN, CDR2 SYDVKM. CDR3 region: CASRTGAGGLHYEQYF. CDR3 nucleotide sequence: TGTGCCAGCAGGACCGGAGCGGGAGGGCTACATTACGAGCAGTACTTC.

This clonotype was seen ten or more times. J is TRBJ2-7 and V is TRBV20-1, with 8 bases that match TRBD1. The CDR3 sequence is 13 residues long. Trimming removed 5 bases from V and 4 bases from J; junction bases left unmatched: 7. The germline CDR1 and CDR2 sequences are DFQATT and SNEGSKA (reference sequence). The CDR3: CSASGQVEYEQYF. CDR3 bases: TGCAGTGCTTCGGGACAGGTTGAATACGAGCAGTACTTC.